The clone carrying this TCR beta chain was recorded many times. Its antigen remains unidentified. Libraries for TCR beta were made by quantitative 5'-RACE with molecular barcodes. TCRdb reprocessed the 5' RACE reads with MiXCR, giving one entry per CDR3 protein. Of under 200,000 distinct CDR3 sequences listed, 11% were seen once; the top ten hold 25% to 35%. The data derive from a study of CD8 T cells in ankylosing spondylitis. Study observations and caveats: Prior literature has documented some motif variants in synovial fluid and blood from reactive arthritis. Reported data indicate significant enrichment of disease-linked clones within matched ankylosing spondylitis synovial fluid.

The trim removed 3 bases at V and 1 base at J, leaving 4 bases unmatched. The germline gives CDR1 MNHEY, CDR2 SVGAGI. The CDR3 has 16 residues. Sequenced: blood, either unsorted or a sorted T cell fraction (not recorded which). The source of this sequence is a male donor with ankylosing spondylitis or in good health (not recorded which). The V gene is TRBV6-5, the J gene TRBJ2-7; 12 bases are a match to TRBD2. CDR3 amino acids: CASSYPLAGGSYEQYF. The CDR3 DNA is TGTGCCAGCAGTTATCCACTAGCGGGGGGTTCCTACGAGCAGTACTTC.